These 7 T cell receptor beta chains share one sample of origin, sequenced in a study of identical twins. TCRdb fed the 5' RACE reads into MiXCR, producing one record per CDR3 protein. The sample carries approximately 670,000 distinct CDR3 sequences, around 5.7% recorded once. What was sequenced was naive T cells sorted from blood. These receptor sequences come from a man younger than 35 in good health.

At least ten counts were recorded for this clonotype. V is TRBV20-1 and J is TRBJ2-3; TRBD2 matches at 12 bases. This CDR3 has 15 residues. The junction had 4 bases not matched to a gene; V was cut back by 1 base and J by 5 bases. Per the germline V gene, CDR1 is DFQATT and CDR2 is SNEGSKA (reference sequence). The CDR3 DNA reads TGCAGTGCTAGAGCGTCTAGCGGGAGGGAAGATACGCAGTATTTT. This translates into CSARASSGREDTQYF.

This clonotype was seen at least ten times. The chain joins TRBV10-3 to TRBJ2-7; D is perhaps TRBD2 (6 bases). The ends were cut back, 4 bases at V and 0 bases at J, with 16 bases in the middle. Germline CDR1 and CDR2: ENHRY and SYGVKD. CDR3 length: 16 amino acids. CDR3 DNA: TGTGCCATCAGTGGAGTCGGGAGCCTTCTCTCCTACGAGCAGTACTTC. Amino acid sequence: CAISGVGSLLSYEQYF.

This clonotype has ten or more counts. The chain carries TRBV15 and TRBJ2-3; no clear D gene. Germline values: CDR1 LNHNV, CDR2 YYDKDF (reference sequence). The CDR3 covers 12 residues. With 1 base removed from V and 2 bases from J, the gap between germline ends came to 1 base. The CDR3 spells CATSRVTDTQYF. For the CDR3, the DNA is TGTGCCACCAGCAGAGTCACAGATACGCAGTATTTT.

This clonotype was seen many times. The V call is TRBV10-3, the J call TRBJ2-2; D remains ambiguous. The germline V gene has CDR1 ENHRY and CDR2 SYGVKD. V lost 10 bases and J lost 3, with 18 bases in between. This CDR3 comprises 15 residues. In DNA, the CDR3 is TGTGCCAGCTCCCCCCGCAGCGACTACACCGGGGAGCTGTTTTTT. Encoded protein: CASSPRSDYTGELFF.

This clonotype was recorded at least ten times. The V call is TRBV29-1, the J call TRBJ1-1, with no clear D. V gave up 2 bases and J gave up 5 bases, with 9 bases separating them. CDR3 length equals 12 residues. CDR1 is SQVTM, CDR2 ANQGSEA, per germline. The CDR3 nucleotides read TGCAGCGTTGAAAATCGCAGAACTGAAGCTTTCTTT. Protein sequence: CSVENRRTEAFF. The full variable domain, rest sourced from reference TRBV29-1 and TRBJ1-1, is SAVISQKPSRDICQRGTSLTIQCQVDSQVTMMFWYRQQPGQSLTLIATANQGSEATYESGFVIDKFPISRPNLTFSTLTVSNMSPEDSSIYLCSVENRRTEAFFGQGTRLTVV.

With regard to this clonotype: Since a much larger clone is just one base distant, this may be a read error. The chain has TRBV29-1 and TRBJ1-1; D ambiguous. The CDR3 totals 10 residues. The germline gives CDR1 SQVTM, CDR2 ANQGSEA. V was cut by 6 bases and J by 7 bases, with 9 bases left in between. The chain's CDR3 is CSVCLNEAFF. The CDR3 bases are TGCAGCGTCTGCCTGAATGAAGCTTTCTTT.

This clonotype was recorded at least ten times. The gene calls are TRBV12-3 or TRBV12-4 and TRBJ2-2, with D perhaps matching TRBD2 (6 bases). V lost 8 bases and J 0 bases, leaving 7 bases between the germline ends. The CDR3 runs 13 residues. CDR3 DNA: TGTGCCAGCGGACTAACGAACACCGGGGAGCTGTTTTTT. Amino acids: CASGLTNTGELFF.